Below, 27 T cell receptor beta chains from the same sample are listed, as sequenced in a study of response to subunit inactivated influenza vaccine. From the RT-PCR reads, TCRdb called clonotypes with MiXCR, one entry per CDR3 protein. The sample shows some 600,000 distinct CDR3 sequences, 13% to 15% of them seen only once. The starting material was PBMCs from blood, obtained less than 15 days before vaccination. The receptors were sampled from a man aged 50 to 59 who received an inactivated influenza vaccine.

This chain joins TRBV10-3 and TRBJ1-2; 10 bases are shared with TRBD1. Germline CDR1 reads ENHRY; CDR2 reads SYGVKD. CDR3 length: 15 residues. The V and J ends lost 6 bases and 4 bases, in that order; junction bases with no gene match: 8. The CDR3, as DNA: TGTGCCATCAGCACCGGGACAGGGGAGACCTATGGCTACACCTTC. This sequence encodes CAISTGTGETYGYTF.

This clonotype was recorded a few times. Here the CDR3 reads CSATTGARNTEAFF. The DNA of the CDR3 is TGCAGTGCTACTACAGGGGCGCGGAACACTGAAGCTTTCTTT. The chain has TRBV20-1 and TRBJ1-1, with 7 nucleotides matching TRBD1. This CDR3 comprises 14 residues. CDR1 is DFQATT and CDR2 is SNEGSKA in the germline V gene (reference sequence). With V trimmed by 4 bases and J by 1 base, 6 bases remained unmatched.

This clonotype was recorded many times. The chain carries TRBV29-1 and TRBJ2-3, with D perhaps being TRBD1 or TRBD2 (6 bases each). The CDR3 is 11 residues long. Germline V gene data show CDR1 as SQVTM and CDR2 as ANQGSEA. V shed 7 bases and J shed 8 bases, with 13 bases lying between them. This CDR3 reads CSGSGGVTQYF. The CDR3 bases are TGCAGCGGCTCCGGGGGCGTTACGCAGTATTTT.

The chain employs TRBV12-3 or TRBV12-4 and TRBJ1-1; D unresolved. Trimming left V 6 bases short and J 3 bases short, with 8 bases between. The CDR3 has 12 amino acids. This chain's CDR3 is CASRLGYTEAFF. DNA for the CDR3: TGTGCCAGCAGACTGGGGTACACTGAAGCTTTCTTT.

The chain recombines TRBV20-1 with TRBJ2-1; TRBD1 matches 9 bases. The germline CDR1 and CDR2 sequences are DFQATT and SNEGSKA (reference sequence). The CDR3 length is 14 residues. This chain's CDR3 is CSCHPGQGLHEQFF. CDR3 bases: TGCAGCTGTCATCCGGGACAGGGCCTTCATGAGCAGTTCTTC.

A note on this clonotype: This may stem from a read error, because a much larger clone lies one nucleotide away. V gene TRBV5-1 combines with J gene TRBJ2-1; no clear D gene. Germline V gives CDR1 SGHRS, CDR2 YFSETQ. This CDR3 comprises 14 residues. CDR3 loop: CVSSFGSRKNEQFF. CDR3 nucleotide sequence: TGCGTCAGCAGCTTCGGATCCCGTAAGAATGAGCAGTTCTTC.

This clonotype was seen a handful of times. This CDR3 reads CASRHLKRGVDNEQFF. The DNA for the CDR3 is TGTGCCAGCAGGCATCTTAAGCGGGGGGTAGACAATGAGCAGTTCTTC. This chain links TRBV7-9 with TRBJ2-1; 9 nucleotides match TRBD2. The CDR3 is made up of 16 amino acids. Losses at the gene ends were 6 bases for V and 5 bases for J; bases not matched to a gene: 11. Germline assignment: CDR1 SEHNR and CDR2 FQNEAQ (reference sequence).

CDR3 nucleotide sequence: TGTGCCAGCAGCGTAGACAGGGCGAACACTGAAGCTTTCTTT. It yields the protein CASSVDRANTEAFF. V is TRBV9 and J is TRBJ1-1; TRBD1 might be the D (6 bases). Germline V gene lookup returns CDR1 SGDLS and CDR2 YYNGEE. The CDR3 totals 14 residues. V was clipped by 0 bases and J by 1 base, with 7 bases between them.

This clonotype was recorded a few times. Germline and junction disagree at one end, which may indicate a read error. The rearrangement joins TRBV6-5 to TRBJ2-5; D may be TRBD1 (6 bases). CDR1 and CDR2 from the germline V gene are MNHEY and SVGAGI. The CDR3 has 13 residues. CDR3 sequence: CATTWTVQGTQYF. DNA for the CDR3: TGTGCCACCACTTGGACAGTTCAAGGGACCCAGTACTTC.

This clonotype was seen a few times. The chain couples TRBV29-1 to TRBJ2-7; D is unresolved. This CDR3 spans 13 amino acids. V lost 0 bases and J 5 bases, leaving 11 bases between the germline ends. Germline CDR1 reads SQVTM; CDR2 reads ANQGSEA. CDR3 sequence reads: CSVEDLPGNEQYF. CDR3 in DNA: TGCAGCGTTGAAGATCTTCCGGGTAACGAGCAGTACTTC.

This CDR3 is CASSALRRGHHSTDTQYF. CDR3 nucleotides: TGTGCCAGCAGTGCCCTCAGACGGGGGCACCATAGCACAGATACGCAGTATTTT. This chain joins TRBV6-1 and TRBJ2-3; either TRBD1 or TRBD2 may fit D (6 bases each). CDR1 is MNHNS and CDR2 is SASEGT in the germline V gene. The length of the CDR3 is 18 residues. Trimming left V 4 bases short and J 0 bases short, with 20 bases between.

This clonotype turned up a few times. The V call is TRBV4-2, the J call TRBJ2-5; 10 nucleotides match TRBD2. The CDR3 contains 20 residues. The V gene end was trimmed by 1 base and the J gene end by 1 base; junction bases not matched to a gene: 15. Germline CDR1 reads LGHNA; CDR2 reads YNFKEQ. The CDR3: CASSQVPAGGSTITQETQYF. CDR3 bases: TGTGCCAGCAGCCAAGTACCAGCGGGAGGGTCAACCATAACCCAAGAGACCCAGTACTTC.

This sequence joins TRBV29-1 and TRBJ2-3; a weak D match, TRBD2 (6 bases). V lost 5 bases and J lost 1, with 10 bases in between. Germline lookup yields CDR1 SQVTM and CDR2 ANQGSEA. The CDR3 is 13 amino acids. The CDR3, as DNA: TGCAGCGTTCCGGGAGTGGGCACAGATACGCAGTATTTT. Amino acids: CSVPGVGTDTQYF.

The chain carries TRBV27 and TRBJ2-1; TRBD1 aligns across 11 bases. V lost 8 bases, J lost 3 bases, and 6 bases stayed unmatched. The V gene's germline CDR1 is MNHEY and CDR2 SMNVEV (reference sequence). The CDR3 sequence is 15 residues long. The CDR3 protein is CASVSGTGGYNEQFF. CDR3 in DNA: TGTGCCAGCGTATCCGGGACAGGGGGCTACAATGAGCAGTTCTTC.

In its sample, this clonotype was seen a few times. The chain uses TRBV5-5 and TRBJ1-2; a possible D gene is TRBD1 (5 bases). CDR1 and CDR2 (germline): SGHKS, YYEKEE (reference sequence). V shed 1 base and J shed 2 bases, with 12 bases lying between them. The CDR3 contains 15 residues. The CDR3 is CASSLTSGDNYGYTF. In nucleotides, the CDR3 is TGTGCCAGCAGCTTGACCAGCGGGGACAACTATGGCTACACCTTC. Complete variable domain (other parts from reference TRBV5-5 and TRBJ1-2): DAGVTQSPTHLIKTRGQQVTLRCSPISGHKSVSWYQQVLGQGPQFIFQYYEKEERGRGNFPDRFSARQFPNYSSELNVNALLLGDSALYLCASSLTSGDNYGYTFGSGTRLTVV.

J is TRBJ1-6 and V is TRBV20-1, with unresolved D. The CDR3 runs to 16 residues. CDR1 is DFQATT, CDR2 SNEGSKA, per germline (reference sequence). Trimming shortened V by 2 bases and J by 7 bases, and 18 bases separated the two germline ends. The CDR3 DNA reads TGCAGTGCTAGATATCAGCTGGGTCGGGGAAATTCACCCCTCCACTTT. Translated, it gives CSARYQLGRGNSPLHF.

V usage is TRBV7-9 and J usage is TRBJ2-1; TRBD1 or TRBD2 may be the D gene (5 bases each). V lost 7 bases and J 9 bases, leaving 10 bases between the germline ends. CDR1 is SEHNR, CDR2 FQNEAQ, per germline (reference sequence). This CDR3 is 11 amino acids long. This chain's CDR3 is CASNSGTEQFF. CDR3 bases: TGTGCCAGCAACTCAGGGACTGAGCAGTTCTTC.

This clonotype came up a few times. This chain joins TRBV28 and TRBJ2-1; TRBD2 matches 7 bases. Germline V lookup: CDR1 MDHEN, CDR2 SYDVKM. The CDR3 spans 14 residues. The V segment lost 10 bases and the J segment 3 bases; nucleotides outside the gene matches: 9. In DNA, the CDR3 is TGTGCCACCCTCGGGCCGGGAGGCTACAATGAGCAGTTCTTC. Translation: CATLGPGGYNEQFF.

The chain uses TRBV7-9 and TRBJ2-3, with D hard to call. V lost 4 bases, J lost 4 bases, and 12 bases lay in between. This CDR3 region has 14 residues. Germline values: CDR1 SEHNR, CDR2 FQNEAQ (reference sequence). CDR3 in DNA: TGTGCCAGCAGCTCAGCCCCCGTTTCAGATACGCAGTATTTT. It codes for CASSSAPVSDTQYF.

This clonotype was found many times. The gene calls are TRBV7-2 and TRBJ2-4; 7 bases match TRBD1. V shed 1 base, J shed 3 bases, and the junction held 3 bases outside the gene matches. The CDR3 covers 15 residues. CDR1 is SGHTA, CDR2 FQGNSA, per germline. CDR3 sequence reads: CASSLEGAGKNIQYF. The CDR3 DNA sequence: TGTGCCAGCAGCTTAGAGGGGGCGGGCAAAAACATTCAGTACTTC.

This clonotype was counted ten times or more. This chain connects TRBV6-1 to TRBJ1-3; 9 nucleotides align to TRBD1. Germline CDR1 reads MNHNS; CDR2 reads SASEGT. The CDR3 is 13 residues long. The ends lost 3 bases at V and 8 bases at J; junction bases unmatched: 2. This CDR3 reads CASSEDRGHTIYF. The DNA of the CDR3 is TGTGCCAGCAGTGAGGACAGGGGACACACCATATATTTT.

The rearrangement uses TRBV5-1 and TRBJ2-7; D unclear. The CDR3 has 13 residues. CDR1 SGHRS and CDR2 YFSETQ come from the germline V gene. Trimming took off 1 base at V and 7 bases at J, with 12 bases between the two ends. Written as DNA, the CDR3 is TGCGCCAGCAGCTTGTCTGGCCGTCGGGAGCAGTACTTC. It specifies CASSLSGRREQYF.

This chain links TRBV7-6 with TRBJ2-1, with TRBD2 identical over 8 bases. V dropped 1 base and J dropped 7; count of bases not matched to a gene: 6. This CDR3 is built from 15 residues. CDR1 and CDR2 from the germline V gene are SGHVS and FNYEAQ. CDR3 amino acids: CASSLETSARNEQFF. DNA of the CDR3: TGTGCCAGCAGCTTAGAGACTAGCGCCAGGAATGAGCAGTTCTTC.

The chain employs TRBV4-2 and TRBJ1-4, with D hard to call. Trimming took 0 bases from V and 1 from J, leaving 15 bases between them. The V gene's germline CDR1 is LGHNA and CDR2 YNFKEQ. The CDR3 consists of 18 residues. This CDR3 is CASSQEFLTGVTNEKLFF. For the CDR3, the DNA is TGTGCCAGCAGCCAAGAATTCCTCACCGGCGTAACTAATGAAAAACTGTTTTTT.

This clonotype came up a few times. The CDR3 region is CASSRSGPEQFF. In DNA form, the CDR3 reads TGCGCCAGCAGCCGTAGCGGGCCTGAGCAGTTCTTC. This sequence joins TRBV5-1 and TRBJ2-1; TRBD2 agrees at 7 bases. The V segment lost 4 bases and the J segment 9 bases; nucleotides outside the gene matches: 4. The germline V gene has CDR1 SGHRS and CDR2 YFSETQ. The length of the CDR3 is 12 residues. The entire variable domain, with the rest obtained from reference TRBV5-1 and TRBJ2-1, is as follows: KAGVTQTPRYLIKTRGQQVTLSCSPISGHRSVSWYQQTPGQGLQFLFEYFSETQRNKGNFPGRFSGRQFSNSRSEMNVSTLELGDSALYLCASSRSGPEQFFGPGTRLTVL.

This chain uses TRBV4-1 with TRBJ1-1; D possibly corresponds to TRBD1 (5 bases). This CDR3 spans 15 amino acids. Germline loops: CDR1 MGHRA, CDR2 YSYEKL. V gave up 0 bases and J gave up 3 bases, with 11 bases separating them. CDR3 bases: TGCGCCAGCAGCCAAGACCGGAGGGGTTACACTGAAGCTTTCTTT. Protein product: CASSQDRRGYTEAFF.

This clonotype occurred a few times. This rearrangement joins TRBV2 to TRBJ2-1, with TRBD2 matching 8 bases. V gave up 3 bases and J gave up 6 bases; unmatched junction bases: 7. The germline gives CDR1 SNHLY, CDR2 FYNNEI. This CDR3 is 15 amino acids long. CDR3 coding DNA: TGTGCCAGCAGTGACGGCGGGGGGCTTCTCAATGAGCAGTTCTTC. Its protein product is CASSDGGGLLNEQFF.